This TCR beta chain derives from a study of CD8 T cells in Susac syndrome. In the multiple sclerosis control group, patients were treatment-naive and had stable or active relapsing-remitting disease. Both CD4+ and CD8+ T cells were negatively isolated, and TEMRA cells underwent FACS enrichment. This clonotype was seen more than once but under ten times. Its antigen is unidentified. Random hexamers primed reverse transcription of about 0.5 to 1 ug RNA. Amplification of TCR beta CDR3 used immunoSEQ multiplex PCR across 54 Vbeta and 13 Jbeta. Via MiXCR, TCRdb re-called the immunoSEQ multiplex PCR reads, giving one row per CDR3 protein. The table lists approximately 180,000 distinct CDR3 sequences, about 93% of them singletons. Findings of the study overall: Only a relatively small number of individuals were included in the TCR sequencing and HLA analysis.

The sample was CD4+ T cells from PBMCs. This TCR was sampled from a human donor with multiple sclerosis.

CDR3 loop: CASSEAGIQYF. The CDR3 DNA reads as TGTGCCAGCAGTGAAGCTGGCATTCAGTACTTC. This rearrangement joins TRBV2 to TRBJ2-4; D is ambiguous. The CDR3 extends over 11 amino acids. Germline V gene data show CDR1 as SNHLY and CDR2 as FYNNEI. The V gene lost 0 bases and the J gene lost 9 bases, with 3 bases spanning the gap.